This T cell receptor (beta chain) was profiled in a study of cytomegalovirus exposure and HLA in healthy donors. Study conclusions and caveats: Reports credit the classifier with highly specific, highly sensitive diagnosis of cytomegalovirus status.

Concerning this clone: Its antigen remains unknown.

60 Vbeta and 13 Jbeta primers were used in PCR. TCRdb keeps only in-frame clones here, not all; method: immunoSEQ multiplex PCR. The sample includes 110,000 to 150,000 clones, roughly three quarters of them seen just once. CDR1 and CDR2 (germline): MNHNS, SASEGT. The CDR3 length is 13 residues. Trimming removed 6 bases from V and 0 bases from J, with 9 bases in between. The chain recombines TRBV6-1 with TRBJ2-7; D uncertain. Sequencing was done on a sample of PBMCs. The receptor's source is a female donor in good health and CMV-seronegative. CDR3 sequence (DNA): TGTGCCAGCAGCTCGTACTTCTCCTACGAGCAGTACTTC. It codes for CASSSYFSYEQYF.